This T cell receptor beta chain derives from a study of T cell responses to AZD1222 COVID-19 vaccine. V lost 1 base and J 1 base, leaving 5 bases between the germline ends. Germline lookup yields CDR1 KGHSH and CDR2 LQKENI. The CDR3 is made up of 14 amino acids. Libraries were prepared by immunoSEQ multiplex PCR; TCRdb keeps only in-frame clonotypes and omits some of them. Counted here are around 150,000 clones, 92% occurring once; the ten biggest clones make up 2.5% to 3.5%. The specimen was peripheral blood, collected 28 days after the second AZD1222 dose. The sequence came from an adult who received the AZD1222 COVID-19 vaccine. The genes are TRBV18 and TRBJ1-5; perhaps TRBD1 as D (5 bases). The CDR3 coding sequence is TGTGCCAGCTCACCACAGGGGAGCAATCAGCCCCAGCATTTT. Its translation: CASSPQGSNQPQHF.